The next 2 T cell receptor beta chains were all read from a single sample in a study of T-cell memory formation after mild COVID-19. Using its own MiXCR run on the 5' RACE reads, TCRdb lists one record per CDR3 protein. The sample lists tens of thousands of distinct CDR3 sequences; about 13% were seen once. Sequences were obtained from PBMCs or a T cell subset sorted from them (not recorded which). Every receptor here comes from an adult woman who had mild COVID-19 (a few samples of this study predate the infection). Cell type and time point are not known.

V gene TRBV7-3 combines with J gene TRBJ2-1; 9 nucleotides align to TRBD2. There are 14 residues in the CDR3. Losses at the gene ends were 1 base for V and 8 bases for J; bases not matched to a gene: 3. CDR1 SGHTA and CDR2 FQGTGA come from the germline V gene. The CDR3 is CASSLSGRVDEQFF. The DNA for the CDR3 is TGTGCCAGCAGCTTAAGCGGGAGGGTAGATGAGCAGTTCTTC.

This clonotype turned up a few times. DNA of the CDR3: TGTGCCAGCAGCCCTCGTGGATCCACCGGGGAGCTGTTTTTT. Encoded protein: CASSPRGSTGELFF. This chain uses TRBV9 with TRBJ2-2; no clear D gene. Trimming shortened V by 4 bases and J by 4 bases, and 11 bases separated the two germline ends. Germline loops: CDR1 SGDLS, CDR2 YYNGEE. The CDR3 is made up of 14 amino acids.